A selection of T cell receptor beta chains follows, all from one sample in a study of blood T cells in healthy people across ages. MiXCR, run by TCRdb on the 5' RACE reads, gives a single entry per CDR3 protein. The sample consists of 920,000 or so distinct CDR3 sequences, 40% to 50% of them appearing once. What was sequenced was blood. Source of these receptors: a woman between 55 and 75 years old in good health. Both conserved end residues are part of each CDR3. A D gene is named only where the DNA matches it firmly. Rows may omit the clone size; those that give it use once, few, many or a size class.

J: TRBJ2-3
size: NA
D: TRBD2
V: TRBV20-1
DNA: TGCAGTGCTAGAGATCAGCGGGAGATAACAGATACGCAGTATTTT
CDR3: CSARDQREITDTQYF

J: TRBJ2-7
size: NA
D: TRBD1
V: TRBV5-1
DNA: TGCGCCAGCAGCTACGGACAGGGGGCGTTTGAGCAGTACTTC
CDR3: CASSYGQGAFEQYF

J: TRBJ2-1
size: NA
D: TRBD2
V: TRBV5-6
DNA: TGTGCCAGCAGCTACGGACTAGCGGGGGCCAATGAGCAGTTCTTC
CDR3: CASSYGLAGANEQFF

J: TRBJ2-5
size: NA
D: NA
V: TRBV25-1
DNA: TGTGCCAGCAGTGAAGGGAGGACTTTGCAAAAAGAGACCCAGTACTTC
CDR3: CASSEGRTLQKETQYF

J: TRBJ2-1
size: NA
D: NA
V: TRBV15
DNA: TGTGCCACCAGCAGACACCCTCAACAGCAGTTCTTC
CDR3: CATSRHPQQQFF

J: TRBJ2-1
size: NA
D: TRBD2
V: TRBV5-1
DNA: TGCGCCAGCAGCTTGGCCCCTAGCGGGAGAGCCTACGAGCAGTTCTTC
CDR3: CASSLAPSGRAYEQFF

J: TRBJ1-2
size: few
D: NA
V: TRBV27
DNA: TGTGCCAGCAGTCTCGACAGGACTGGGAATGGCTACACCTTC
CDR3: CASSLDRTGNGYTF

J: TRBJ2-5
size: NA
D: NA
V: TRBV20-1
DNA: TGCAGTGCTAGAGGGGACGGAGAGACCCAGTACTTC
CDR3: CSARGDGETQYF

J: TRBJ2-7
size: NA
D: NA
V: TRBV4-1
DNA: TGCGCCAGCAGCCACAACAGGGCTCACTACGAGCAGTACTTC
CDR3: CASSHNRAHYEQYF

J: TRBJ2-1
size: few
D: NA
V: TRBV7-8
DNA: TGTGCCAGCAGCTCGGCCGGGACACGTAACAATGAGCAGTTCTTC
CDR3: CASSSAGTRNNEQFF

J: TRBJ2-3
size: few
D: NA
V: TRBV5-6
DNA: TGTGCCAGCAAGGGGGTTCGGAGGGCCACAGATACGCAGTATTTT
CDR3: CASKGVRRATDTQYF

J: TRBJ2-1
size: NA
D: NA
V: TRBV5-1
DNA: TGCGCCAGCAGCCACCAGGACAATGAGCAGTTCTTC
CDR3: CASSHQDNEQFF

J: TRBJ2-1
size: many
D: TRBD2
V: TRBV11-2
DNA: TGTGCCAGCAGCCCCCGCGGGGGCTCCTACAATGAGCAGTTCTTC
CDR3: CASSPRGGSYNEQFF

J: TRBJ2-7
size: NA
D: TRBD2
V: TRBV18
DNA: TGTGCCAGCTCACCGTTCGGACCCCAAGCGGGGCACTCCTACGAGCAGTACTTC
CDR3: CASSPFGPQAGHSYEQYF

J: TRBJ2-3
size: once
D: NA
V: TRBV7-9
DNA: TGTGCCAGCAGCCGCAGCGGGACAGGCACAGATACGCAGTATTTT
CDR3: CASSRSGTGTDTQYF

J: TRBJ1-5
size: NA
D: NA
V: TRBV18
DNA: TGTGCCAGCTCACTGAAAGCCCGAAGTTATCAGCCCCAGCATTTT
CDR3: CASSLKARSYQPQHF

J: TRBJ2-7
size: many
D: NA
V: TRBV11-2
DNA: TGTGCCAGCAGCTTAGATCCGAGCTACGAGCAGTACTTC
CDR3: CASSLDPSYEQYF

J: TRBJ2-7
size: NA
D: NA
V: TRBV29-1
DNA: TGCAGCGTTGAAGAGGCACGAGAGCAGTACTTC
CDR3: CSVEEAREQYF

J: TRBJ2-1
size: NA
D: TRBD2
V: TRBV7-3
DNA: TGTGCCAGCAGCTTAAAGGCCGGGACTAGCGGGAGGGCCGAGTTCAATGAGCAGTTCTTC
CDR3: CASSLKAGTSGRAEFNEQFF

J: TRBJ2-1
size: NA
D: NA
V: TRBV10-1
DNA: TGCGCCAGCAGTGATTCTTGGGCTAATGAGCAGTTCTTC
CDR3: CASSDSWANEQFF

J: TRBJ1-5
size: few
D: TRBD1
V: TRBV27
DNA: TGTGCCAGCAGTTTAGACAGGGGGAGCAATCAGCCCCAGCATTTT
CDR3: CASSLDRGSNQPQHF

J: TRBJ2-7
size: few
D: TRBD2
V: TRBV6-1
DNA: TGTGCCAGCAGTGAAGTGGGACTAGCGAACCTCCACTACGAGCAGTACTTC
CDR3: CASSEVGLANLHYEQYF

J: TRBJ1-4
size: few
D: TRBD1
V: TRBV20-1
DNA: TGCAGTGCCACGAACTTCCGACAGGGAGGTAATGAAAAACTGTTTTTT
CDR3: CSATNFRQGGNEKLFF